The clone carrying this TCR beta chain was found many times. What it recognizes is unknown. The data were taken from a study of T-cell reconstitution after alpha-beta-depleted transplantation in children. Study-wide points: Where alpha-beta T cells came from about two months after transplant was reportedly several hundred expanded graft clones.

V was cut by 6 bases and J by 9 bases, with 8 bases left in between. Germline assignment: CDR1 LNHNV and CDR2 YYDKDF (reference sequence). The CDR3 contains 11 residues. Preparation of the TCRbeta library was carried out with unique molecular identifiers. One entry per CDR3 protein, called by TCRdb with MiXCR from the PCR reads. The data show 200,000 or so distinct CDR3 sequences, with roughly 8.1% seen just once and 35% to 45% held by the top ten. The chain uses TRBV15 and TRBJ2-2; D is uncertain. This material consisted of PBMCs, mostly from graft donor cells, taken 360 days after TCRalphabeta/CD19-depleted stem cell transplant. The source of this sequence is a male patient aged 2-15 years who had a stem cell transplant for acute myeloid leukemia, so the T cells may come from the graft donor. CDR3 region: CATSDGRELFF. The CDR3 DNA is TGTGCCACCAGTGATGGTAGGGAGCTGTTTTTT.